Following are 23 T cell receptor beta chains from one sample sequenced in a study of blood T cell repertoires in COVID-19. Repertoires were generated with immunoSEQ multiplex PCR, while TCRdb's copy carries only in-frame clones and drops some. This table has around 57,000 clones, roughly 84% appearing once. Sequencing input: peripheral blood. These receptors were collected from a man over 45 with active COVID-19.

The chain links TRBV19 to TRBJ2-1, with a weak D call TRBD1 (6 bases). The V end was cut by 0 bases, the J end by 4 bases, with 13 bases between. The CDR3 is 16 residues long. Germline values: CDR1 LNHDA, CDR2 SQIVND (reference sequence). The CDR3 here is CASSIDGRTVYNEQFF. The CDR3 DNA sequence: TGTGCCAGTAGTATAGATGGACGGACAGTTTACAATGAGCAGTTCTTC.

V gene TRBV7-2 combines with J gene TRBJ1-2; D might be TRBD1 (6 bases). Per germline, CDR1 SGHTA and CDR2 FQGNSA. V shed 0 bases and J shed 7 bases, with 12 bases lying between them. The CDR3 consists of 14 residues. In DNA form, the CDR3 reads TGTGCCAGCAGCTTAGCGGGCGGACAGTTTGGCTACACCTTC. It is translated as CASSLAGGQFGYTF.

This rearrangement joins TRBV28 to TRBJ1-1, with D perhaps TRBD1 (5 bases). The germline V and J ends were trimmed by 2 bases and 7 bases, with 14 bases remaining between them. Germline CDR1 and CDR2: MDHEN and SYDVKM. The CDR3 has 14 amino acids. This CDR3 reads CASSLPTDRFEAFF. CDR3 DNA: TGTGCCAGCAGTTTACCGACAGATAGGTTTGAAGCTTTCTTT.

In its sample, this clone was seen a few times. The V gene is TRBV11-2, the J gene TRBJ2-5; 8 bases match TRBD2. Germline assignment: CDR1 SGHAT and CDR2 FQNNGV. This CDR3 contains 17 residues. V lost 2 bases, J lost 1 base, and 9 bases stayed unmatched. In nucleotides, the CDR3 is TGTGCCAGCAGCTTATTCGGGCGGGGGGTCCTCCAAGAGACCCAGTACTTC. Its protein product is CASSLFGRGVLQETQYF.

This chain links TRBV11-3 with TRBJ2-1, with TRBD1 matching 9 bases. The CDR3 covers 16 residues. J lost 7 bases, V lost 5 bases, and 12 bases had no gene match. Per the germline V gene, CDR1 is SGHNT and CDR2 is YENEEA. The CDR3 bases are TGTGCCAGCAGCCCATCACCGGGACAGGGAACGAATGAGCAGTTCTTC. This gives the protein CASSPSPGQGTNEQFF.

The chain combines TRBV4-2 with TRBJ1-2; 7 positions agree with TRBD1. The J segment lost 8 bases and the V segment lost 4 bases, leaving 7 bases of the junction unmatched. CDR3 size: 13 residues. CDR1 LGHNA and CDR2 YNFKEQ come from the germline V gene. The CDR3, as DNA: TGTGCCAGCAGCCGATCGGGACAGCCGGGCTACACCTTC. Amino acid sequence: CASSRSGQPGYTF.

This clone appeared many times. The rearrangement uses TRBV18 and TRBJ2-1; D is perhaps TRBD1 (5 bases). The CDR3 sequence is 15 residues long. The V gene lost 3 bases and the J gene lost 6 bases, with 15 bases spanning the gap. Germline V CDR1 and CDR2: KGHSH, LQKENI. The CDR3 loop reads CASSPIGERGNEQFF. CDR3 coding DNA: TGTGCCAGCTCACCCATTGGGGAAAGGGGCAATGAGCAGTTCTTC.

Comments on this clone: At one end, the junction sequence differs from germline, possibly due to a read error. The CDR3, as DNA: TGTGCTAGCAGCTCGACAGGGACGAACACCGGGGAGCTGTTTTTT. Translating gives CASSSTGTNTGELFF. The chain combines TRBV7-7 with TRBJ2-2, with 7 bases identical to TRBD1. The CDR3 spans 15 residues. CDR1 is SSHAT, CDR2 FNYEAQ, per germline (reference sequence).

The chain combines TRBV4-3 with TRBJ2-7; D gene uncertain. Germline loops: CDR1 LGHNA, CDR2 YSLEER. The V end was cut by 0 bases, the J end by 0 bases, with 9 bases between. There are 15 residues in the CDR3. In nucleotides, the CDR3 is TGCGCCAGCAGCCAAGATGACTCCAGCTCCTACGAGCAGTACTTC. It encodes CASSQDDSSSYEQYF.

The chain employs TRBV5-6 and TRBJ1-2, with a tentative D call TRBD1 (5 bases). This CDR3 spans 16 amino acids. The germline V and J ends were trimmed by 0 bases and 3 bases, with 15 bases remaining between them. The germline V gene encodes CDR1 SGHDT and CDR2 YYEEEE. In DNA, the CDR3 is TGTGCCAGCAGCTTGGAAGTCGCAGGGTGGGACTATGGCTACACCTTC. Translated, it gives CASSLEVAGWDYGYTF.

The chain recombines TRBV6-5 with TRBJ2-7, with a weak D call TRBD1 (5 bases). The V gene's germline CDR1 is MNHEY and CDR2 SVGAGI. This CDR3 comprises 13 residues. V lost 4 bases, J lost 2 bases, and 9 bases lay in between. The CDR3 coding sequence is TGTGCCAGCAGTTTACAGGCCGCCTACGAGCAGTACTTC. Protein product: CASSLQAAYEQYF.

V usage is TRBV28 and J usage is TRBJ1-1, with D maybe TRBD1 (6 bases). The V gene lost 4 bases and the J gene lost 0 bases, with 12 bases spanning the gap. CDR1 and CDR2 from the germline V gene are MDHEN and SYDVKM. CDR3 length equals 15 residues. The CDR3 region has the DNA TGTGCCAGCAGTTCACCCAGGGGCCTGAACACTGAAGCTTTCTTT. Protein product: CASSSPRGLNTEAFF. Full variable domain (outside the CDR3, taken from reference TRBV28 and TRBJ1-1): DVKVTQSSRYLVKRTGEKVFLECVQDMDHENMFWYRQDPGLGLRLIYFSYDVKMKEKGDIPEGYSVSREKKERFSLILESASTNQTSMYLCASSSPRGLNTEAFFGQGTRLTVV.

This clone has a handful of counts. The rearrangement joins TRBV5-1 to TRBJ1-1; D unresolved. The CDR3 sequence is 13 residues long. Deletions cut 9 bases from V and 3 bases from J, with 15 bases between. Germline V gene sequence: CDR1 SGHRS, CDR2 YFSETQ. The CDR3 spells CATRSLPDTEAFF. In DNA form, the CDR3 reads TGCGCCACCAGGTCGTTGCCGGACACTGAAGCTTTCTTT.

The chain joins TRBV11-3 to TRBJ2-2; the match to TRBD1 covers 11 bases. V dropped 7 bases and J dropped 3; count of bases not matched to a gene: 10. The CDR3 is 17 residues long. The germline V gene has CDR1 SGHNT and CDR2 YENEEA. The CDR3 reads CASTSGTGGPDTGELFF. The CDR3 DNA reads as TGTGCCAGCACCTCCGGGACAGGGGGTCCGGACACCGGGGAGCTGTTTTTT.

V gene TRBV30 combines with J gene TRBJ2-3; 7 nucleotides agree with TRBD1. This CDR3 has 13 residues. Germline V gene lookup returns CDR1 GTSNPN and CDR2 SVGIG (reference sequence). V gave up 3 bases and J gave up 6 bases; unmatched junction bases: 6. CDR3: CAWRQGVGDTQYF. DNA for the CDR3: TGTGCCTGGAGGCAGGGGGTCGGGGATACGCAGTATTTT.

This chain links TRBV7-3 with TRBJ2-3; 13 positions agree with TRBD2. This CDR3 region has 16 residues. V was pared by 2 bases and J by 2 bases, with 1 base of the junction left unmatched. Germline V gene lookup returns CDR1 SGHTA and CDR2 FQGTGA. The CDR3: CASSLGTSGITDTQYF. CDR3 nucleotides: TGTGCCAGCAGCTTAGGGACTAGCGGGATCACAGATACGCAGTATTTT.

The rearrangement uses TRBV28 and TRBJ2-7, with 11 bases lining up with TRBD1. CDR1 MDHEN and CDR2 SYDVKM come from the germline V gene. With V trimmed by 6 bases and J by 6 bases, 7 bases remained unmatched. This CDR3 has 14 residues. The CDR3 DNA follows: TGTGCCAGCAGGCCTCCGGGACAGGGGGGCGAGCAGTACTTC. Amino acids: CASRPPGQGGEQYF.

The CDR3 loop reads CASSRVESEAFF. In nucleotides, the CDR3 is TGTGCCAGCAGCCGAGTTGAGAGTGAAGCTTTCTTT. This chain joins TRBV3-1 (or the pseudogene TRBV3-2) and TRBJ1-1; D is ambiguous. The V gene's germline CDR1 is LGHDT and CDR2 YNNKEL (reference sequence). V was trimmed by 4 bases and J by 7 bases, leaving 10 bases between them. The CDR3 totals 12 residues.

This clone was observed once. The V gene is TRBV29-1, the J gene TRBJ1-4; 8 bases agree with TRBD1. Germline trimming cut 4 bases from V and 6 bases from J; bases unmatched to any gene: 7. This CDR3 is built from 14 residues. Germline V gene lookup returns CDR1 SQVTM and CDR2 ANQGSEA. The CDR3 DNA sequence: TGCAGCGTTGGATTCAGGGGGCCTTATGAAAAACTGTTTTTT. It specifies CSVGFRGPYEKLFF.

The V gene is TRBV12-3 or TRBV12-4, the J gene TRBJ2-3; 7 bases line up with TRBD2. This CDR3 spans 12 amino acids. The trim removed 6 bases at V and 7 bases at J, leaving 4 bases unmatched. For the CDR3, the DNA is TGTGCCAGCAGCCGCGGGGGATATACGCAGTATTTT. As protein: CASSRGGYTQYF.

This clone was detected only once. The chain links TRBV1 to TRBJ1-5; the table assigns TRBD1, which was not confirmed against the DNA. TRBV1 is classified as a pseudogene. The CDR3 loop spans 16 amino acids. In DNA form, the CDR3 reads TGCACCACACCCTTCTTGGTTGGGGACAGCCATCAGCCCCAGCATTTT. The encoded protein is CTTPFLVGDSHQPQHF.

This chain connects TRBV9 to TRBJ1-4; TRBD1 matches at 7 bases. Germline V CDR1 and CDR2: SGDLS, YYNGEE. J gave up 0 bases and V 3 bases, and 5 bases lay outside the gene matches. This CDR3 is built from 16 residues. As DNA, the CDR3 is TGTGCCAGCAGCGGGACCGGGACAGCAACTAATGAAAAACTGTTTTTT. Protein: CASSGTGTATNEKLFF. Full variable domain (remainder filled in from reference TRBV9 and TRBJ1-4): DSGVTQTPKHLITATGQRVTLRCSPRSGDLSVYWYQQSLDQGLQFLIQYYNGEERAKGNILERFSAQQFPDLHSELNLSSLELGDSALYFCASSGTGTATNEKLFFGSGTQLSVL.

This rearrangement joins TRBV4-3 to TRBJ1-4; perhaps TRBD1 as D (5 bases). CDR3 length equals 14 residues. Looked up from germline, CDR1 is LGHNA and CDR2 is YSLEER. Deletions cut 0 bases from V and 11 bases from J, with 13 bases between. CDR3 region: CASSQDFRQPKLFF. CDR3 coding DNA: TGCGCCAGCAGCCAAGACTTTCGACAGCCCAAACTGTTTTTT.